Here is one TCR beta chain with its context. The target antigen is unknown. Trimming cost V 6 bases and J 3 bases, with 12 bases left between them. CDR3 size: 13 residues. Germline CDR1 reads SGHDT; CDR2 reads YYEEEE. The record originates from a study of somatic mutations in cytotoxic T cells in rheumatoid arthritis. Measured with immunoSEQ multiplex PCR; TCRdb has only the in-frame clones, and not every one. In the table there are tens of thousands of clones, approximately 82% of which are singletons. Whole-study results and caveats: More than 20% of CD8+ cells belonged to the largest clone in about an eighth of the 65 patients.

V and J are TRBV5-6 and TRBJ1-1, with D uncertain. The receptor was derived from an adult with rheumatoid arthritis. The specimen was CD8+ T cells sorted from blood. The DNA of the CDR3 is TGTGCCAGCACCGAAGAGGGATACACTGAAGCTTTCTTT. It specifies CASTEEGYTEAFF.